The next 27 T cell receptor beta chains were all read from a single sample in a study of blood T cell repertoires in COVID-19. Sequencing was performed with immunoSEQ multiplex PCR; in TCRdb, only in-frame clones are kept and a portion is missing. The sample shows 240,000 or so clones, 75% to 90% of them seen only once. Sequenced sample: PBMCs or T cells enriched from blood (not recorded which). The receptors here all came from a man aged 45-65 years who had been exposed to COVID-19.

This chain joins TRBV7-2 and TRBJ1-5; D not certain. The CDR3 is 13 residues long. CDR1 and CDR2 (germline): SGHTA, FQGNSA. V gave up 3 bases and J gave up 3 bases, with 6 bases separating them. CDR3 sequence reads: CASSLWHNQPQHF. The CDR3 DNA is TGTGCCAGCAGCTTGTGGCACAATCAGCCCCAGCATTTT. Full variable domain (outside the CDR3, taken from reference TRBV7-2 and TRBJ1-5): GAGVSQSPSNKVTEKGKDVELRCDPISGHTALYWYRQSLGQGLEFLIYFQGNSAPDKSGLPSDRFSAERTGGSVSTLTIQRTQQEDSAVYLCASSLWHNQPQHFGDGTRLSIL.

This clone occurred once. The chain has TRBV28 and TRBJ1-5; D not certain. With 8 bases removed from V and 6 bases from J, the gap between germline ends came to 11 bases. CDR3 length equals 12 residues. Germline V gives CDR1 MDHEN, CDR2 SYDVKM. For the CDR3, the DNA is TGTGCCAGCCGAGCGGGAGGTCAGCCCCAGCATTTT. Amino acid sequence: CASRAGGQPQHF.

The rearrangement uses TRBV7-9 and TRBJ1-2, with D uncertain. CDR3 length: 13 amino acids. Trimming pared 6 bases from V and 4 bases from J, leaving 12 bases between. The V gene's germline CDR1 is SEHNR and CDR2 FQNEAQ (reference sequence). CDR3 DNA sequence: TGTGCCAGCAGACCAACAGAGATCTATGGCTACACCTTC. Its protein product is CASRPTEIYGYTF.

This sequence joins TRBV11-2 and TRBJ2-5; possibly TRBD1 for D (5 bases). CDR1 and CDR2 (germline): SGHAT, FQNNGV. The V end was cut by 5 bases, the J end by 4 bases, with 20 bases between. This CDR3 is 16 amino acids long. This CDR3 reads CASSPSYKGRVETQYF. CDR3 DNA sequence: TGTGCCAGCAGCCCATCATATAAGGGGCGTGTAGAGACCCAGTACTTC. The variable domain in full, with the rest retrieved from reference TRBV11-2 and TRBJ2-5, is EAGVAQSPRYKIIEKRQSVAFWCNPISGHATLYWYQQILGQGPKLLIQFQNNGVVDDSQLPKDRFSAERLKGVDSTLKIQPAKLEDSAVYLCASSPSYKGRVETQYFGPGTRLLVL.

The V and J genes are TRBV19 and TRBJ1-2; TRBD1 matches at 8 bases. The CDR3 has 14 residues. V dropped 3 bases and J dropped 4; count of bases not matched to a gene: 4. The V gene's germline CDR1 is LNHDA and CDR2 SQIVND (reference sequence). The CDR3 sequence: CASSIRTGGYGYTF. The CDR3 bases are TGTGCCAGTAGTATTCGTACAGGGGGCTATGGCTACACCTTC.

Written as DNA, the CDR3 is TGTGCCATCTTAGACTTATCCTATGGCTACACCTTC. As protein: CAILDLSYGYTF. The chain links TRBV10-3 to TRBJ1-2; D unclear. V shed 8 bases and J shed 4 bases, with 11 bases lying between them. Per germline, CDR1 ENHRY and CDR2 SYGVKD. The CDR3 is 12 amino acids.

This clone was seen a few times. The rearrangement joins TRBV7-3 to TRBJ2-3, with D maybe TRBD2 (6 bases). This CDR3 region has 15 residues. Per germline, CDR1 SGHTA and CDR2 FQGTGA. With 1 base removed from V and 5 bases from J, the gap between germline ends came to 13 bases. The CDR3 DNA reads TGTGCCAGCAGCTTAATGTCGCGGGGCCAAGATACGCAGTATTTT. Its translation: CASSLMSRGQDTQYF.

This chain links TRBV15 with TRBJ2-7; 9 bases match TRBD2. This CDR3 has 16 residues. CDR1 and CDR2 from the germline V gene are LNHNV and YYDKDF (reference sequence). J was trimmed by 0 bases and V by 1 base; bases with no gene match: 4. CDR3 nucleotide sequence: TGTGCCACCAGCAGAGGAGCTAGCGGGATCTCCTACGAGCAGTACGTC. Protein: CATSRGASGISYEQYV.

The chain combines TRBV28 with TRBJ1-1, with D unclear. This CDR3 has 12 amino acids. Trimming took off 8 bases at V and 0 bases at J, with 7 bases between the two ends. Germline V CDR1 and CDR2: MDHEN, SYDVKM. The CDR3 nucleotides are TGTGCCAGCCACAGCTTGAACACTGAAGCTTTCTTT. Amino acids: CASHSLNTEAFF.

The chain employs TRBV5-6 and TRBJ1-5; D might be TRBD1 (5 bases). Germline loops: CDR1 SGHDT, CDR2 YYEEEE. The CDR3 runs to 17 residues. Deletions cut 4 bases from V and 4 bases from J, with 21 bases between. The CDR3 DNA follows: TGTGCCAGCAGCCCGGGTGCGGGGCGAGCGGGGAATCAGCCCCAGCATTTT. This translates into CASSPGAGRAGNQPQHF.

In nucleotides, the CDR3 is TGTGCCAGCAGTTGGACACGGCCCGAGGCTGGCTACACCTTC. Translation gives CASSWTRPEAGYTF. The chain joins TRBV7-9 to TRBJ1-2; a possible D gene is TRBD1 (5 bases). This CDR3 region has 14 residues. Trimming pared 6 bases from V and 7 bases from J, leaving 18 bases between. Germline V gives CDR1 SEHNR, CDR2 FQNEAQ (reference sequence).

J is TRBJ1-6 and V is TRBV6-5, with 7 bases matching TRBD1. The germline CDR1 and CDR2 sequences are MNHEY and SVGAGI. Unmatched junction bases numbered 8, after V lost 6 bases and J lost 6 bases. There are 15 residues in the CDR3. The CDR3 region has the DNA TGTGCCAGCAGCGGTACTCGACAGGGTAATTCACCCCTCCACTTT. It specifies CASSGTRQGNSPLHF.

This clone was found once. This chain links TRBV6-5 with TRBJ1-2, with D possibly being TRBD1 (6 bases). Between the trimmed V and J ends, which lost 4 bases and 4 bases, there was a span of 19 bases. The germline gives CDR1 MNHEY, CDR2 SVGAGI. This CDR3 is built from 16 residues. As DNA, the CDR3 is TGTGCCAGCAGTTCCCTACCGTTGGGACACCTCTATGGCTACACCTTC. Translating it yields CASSSLPLGHLYGYTF.

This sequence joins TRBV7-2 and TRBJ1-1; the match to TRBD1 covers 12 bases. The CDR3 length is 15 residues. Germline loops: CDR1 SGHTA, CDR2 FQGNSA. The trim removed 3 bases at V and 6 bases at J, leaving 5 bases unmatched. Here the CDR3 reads CASSLGQGASAEAFF. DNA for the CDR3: TGTGCCAGCAGCTTGGGACAGGGGGCGTCGGCTGAAGCTTTCTTT.

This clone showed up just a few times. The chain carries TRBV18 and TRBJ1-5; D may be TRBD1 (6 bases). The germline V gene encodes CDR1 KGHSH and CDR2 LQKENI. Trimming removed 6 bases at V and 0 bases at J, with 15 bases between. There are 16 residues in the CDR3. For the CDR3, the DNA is TGTGCCAGCTCCGCAGGGCTGGGGGCTAGCAATCAGCCCCAGCATTTT. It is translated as CASSAGLGASNQPQHF.

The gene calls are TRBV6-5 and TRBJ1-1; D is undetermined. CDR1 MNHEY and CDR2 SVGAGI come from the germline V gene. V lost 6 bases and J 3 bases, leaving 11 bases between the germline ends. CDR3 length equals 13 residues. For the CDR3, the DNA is TGTGCCAGCAGGTTCGGCGGGCACACTGAAGCTTTCTTT. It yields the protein CASRFGGHTEAFF.

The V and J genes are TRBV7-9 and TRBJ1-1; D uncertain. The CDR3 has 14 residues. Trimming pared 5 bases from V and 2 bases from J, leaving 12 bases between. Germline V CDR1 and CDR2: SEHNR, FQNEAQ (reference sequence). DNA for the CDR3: TGTGCCAGCAGCCCCCCCGGGAGAAACACTGAAGCTTTCTTT. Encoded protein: CASSPPGRNTEAFF.

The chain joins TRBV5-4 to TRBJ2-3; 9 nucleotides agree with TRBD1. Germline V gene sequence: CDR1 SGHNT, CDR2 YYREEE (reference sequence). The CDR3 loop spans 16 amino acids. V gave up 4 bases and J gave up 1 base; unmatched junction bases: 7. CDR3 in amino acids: CASSPTGGAGTDTQYF. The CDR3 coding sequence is TGTGCCAGCAGCCCAACAGGGGGCGCGGGCACAGATACGCAGTATTTT.

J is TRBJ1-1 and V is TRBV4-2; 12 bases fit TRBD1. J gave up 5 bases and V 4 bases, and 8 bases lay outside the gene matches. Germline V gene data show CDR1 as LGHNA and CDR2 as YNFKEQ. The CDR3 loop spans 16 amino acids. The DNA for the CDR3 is TGTGCCAGCAGCCGCGAACCGGGACAGGGGGCTACTGAAGCTTTCTTT. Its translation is CASSREPGQGATEAFF.

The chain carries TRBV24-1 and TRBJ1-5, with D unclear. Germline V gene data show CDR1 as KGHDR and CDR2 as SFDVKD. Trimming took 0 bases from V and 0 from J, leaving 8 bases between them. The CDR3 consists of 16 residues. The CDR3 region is CATSDLGVNSNQPQHF. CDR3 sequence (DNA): TGTGCCACCAGTGATTTGGGAGTCAATAGCAATCAGCCCCAGCATTTT.

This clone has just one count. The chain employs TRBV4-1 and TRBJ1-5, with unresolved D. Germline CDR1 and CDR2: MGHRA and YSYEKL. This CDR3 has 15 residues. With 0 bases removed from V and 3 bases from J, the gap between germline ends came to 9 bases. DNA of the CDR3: TGCGCCAGCAGCCAAGATCCCAGGAACAATCAGCCCCAGCATTTT. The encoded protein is CASSQDPRNNQPQHF.

CDR3 coding DNA: TGTGCCAGCAGCCTTGTATCGGACACTGAAGCTTTCTTT. Its translation: CASSLVSDTEAFF. V is TRBV7-9 and J is TRBJ1-1; D uncertain. The V and J ends lost 5 bases and 3 bases respectively, with 10 bases between them. The germline V gene encodes CDR1 SEHNR and CDR2 FQNEAQ (reference sequence). The CDR3 length is 13 residues.

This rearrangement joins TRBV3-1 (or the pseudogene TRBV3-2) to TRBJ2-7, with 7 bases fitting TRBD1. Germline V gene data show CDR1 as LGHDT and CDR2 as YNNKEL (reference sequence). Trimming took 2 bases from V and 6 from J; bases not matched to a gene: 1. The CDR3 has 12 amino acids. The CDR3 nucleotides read TGTGCCAGCAGCCAAAGACAGGGCGAGCAGTACTTC. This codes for CASSQRQGEQYF.

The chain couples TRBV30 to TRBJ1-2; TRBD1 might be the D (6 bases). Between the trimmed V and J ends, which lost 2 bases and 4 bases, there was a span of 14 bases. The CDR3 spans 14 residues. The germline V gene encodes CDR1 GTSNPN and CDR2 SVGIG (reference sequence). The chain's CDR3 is CAWSPGGGRYGYTF. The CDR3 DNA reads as TGTGCCTGGAGTCCGGGGGGCGGGCGCTATGGCTACACCTTC.

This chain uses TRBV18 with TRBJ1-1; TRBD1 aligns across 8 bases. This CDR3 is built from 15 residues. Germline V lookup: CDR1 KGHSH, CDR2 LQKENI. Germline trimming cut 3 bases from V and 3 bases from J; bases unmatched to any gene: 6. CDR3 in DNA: TGTGCCAGCTCACCTCCGGGACAGGTTGACACTGAAGCTTTCTTT. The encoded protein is CASSPPGQVDTEAFF.

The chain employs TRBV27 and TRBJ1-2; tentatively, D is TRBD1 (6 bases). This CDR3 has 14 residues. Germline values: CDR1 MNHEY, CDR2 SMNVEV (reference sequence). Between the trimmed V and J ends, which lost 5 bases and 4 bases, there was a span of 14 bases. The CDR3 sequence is CASSRDMRGYGYTF. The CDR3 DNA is TGTGCCAGCAGTAGGGACATGAGGGGCTATGGCTACACCTTC.

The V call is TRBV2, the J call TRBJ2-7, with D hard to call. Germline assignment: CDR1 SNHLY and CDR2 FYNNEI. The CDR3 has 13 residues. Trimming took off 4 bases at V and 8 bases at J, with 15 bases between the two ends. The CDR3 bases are TGTGCCAGCAGTGGGGCTGCGAGCCTACAGCAGTACGTC. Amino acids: CASSGAASLQQYV.